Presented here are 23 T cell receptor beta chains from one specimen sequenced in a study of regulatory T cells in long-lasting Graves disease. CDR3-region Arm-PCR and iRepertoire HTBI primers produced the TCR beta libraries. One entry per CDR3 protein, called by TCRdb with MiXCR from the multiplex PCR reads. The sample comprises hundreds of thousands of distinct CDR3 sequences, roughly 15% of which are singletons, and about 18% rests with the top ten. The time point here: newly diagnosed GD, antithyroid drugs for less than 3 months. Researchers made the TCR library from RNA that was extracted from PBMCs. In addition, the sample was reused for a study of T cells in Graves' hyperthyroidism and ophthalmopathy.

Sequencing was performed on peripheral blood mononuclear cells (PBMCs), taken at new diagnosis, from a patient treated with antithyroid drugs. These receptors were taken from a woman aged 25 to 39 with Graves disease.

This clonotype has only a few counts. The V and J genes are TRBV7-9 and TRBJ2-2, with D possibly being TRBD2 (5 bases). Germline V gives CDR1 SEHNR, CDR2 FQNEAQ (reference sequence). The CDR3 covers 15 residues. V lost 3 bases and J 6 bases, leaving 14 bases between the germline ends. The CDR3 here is CASSFGAVEAGELFF. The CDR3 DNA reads TGTGCCAGCAGCTTTGGAGCGGTAGAGGCCGGGGAGCTGTTTTTT.

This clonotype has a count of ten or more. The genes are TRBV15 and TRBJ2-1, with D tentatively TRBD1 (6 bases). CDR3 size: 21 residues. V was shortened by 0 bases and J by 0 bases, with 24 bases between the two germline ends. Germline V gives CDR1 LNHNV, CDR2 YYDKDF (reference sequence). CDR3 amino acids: CATSREMGQGHPTSSYNEQFF. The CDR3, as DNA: TGTGCCACCAGCAGAGAGATGGGGCAGGGGCACCCCACGAGCTCCTACAATGAGCAGTTCTTC. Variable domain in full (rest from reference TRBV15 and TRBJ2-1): DAMVIQNPRYQVTQFGKPVTLSCSQTLNHNVMYWYQQKSSQAPKLLFHYYDKDFNNEADTPDNFQSRRPNTSFCFLDIRSPGLGDTAMYLCATSREMGQGHPTSSYNEQFFGPGTRLTVL.

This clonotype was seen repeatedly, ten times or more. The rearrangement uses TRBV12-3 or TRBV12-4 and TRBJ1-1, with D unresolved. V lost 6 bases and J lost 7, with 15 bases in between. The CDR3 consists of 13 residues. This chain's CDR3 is CASSPLRRNEAFF. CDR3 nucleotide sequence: TGTGCCAGCAGCCCCCTACGGCGGAATGAAGCTTTCTTT.

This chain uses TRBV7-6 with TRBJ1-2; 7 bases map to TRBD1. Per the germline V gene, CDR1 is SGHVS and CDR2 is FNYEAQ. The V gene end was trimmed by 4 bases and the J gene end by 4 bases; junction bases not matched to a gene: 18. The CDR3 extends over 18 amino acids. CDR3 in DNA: TGTGCCAGCAGCTCCCGGGGGTTAACCGGGACAGCCCCCTATGGCTACACCTTC. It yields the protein CASSSRGLTGTAPYGYTF. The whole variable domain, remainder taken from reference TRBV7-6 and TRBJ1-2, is GAGVSQSPRYKVTKRGQDVALRCDPISGHVSLYWYRQALGQGPEFLTYFNYEAQQDKSGLPNDRFSAERPEGSISTLTIQRTEQRDSAMYRCASSSRGLTGTAPYGYTFGSGTRLTVV.

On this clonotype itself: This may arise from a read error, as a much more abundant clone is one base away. The CDR3 loop is CASSLGQLAGGRNGELFF. CDR3 nucleotide sequence: TGTGCCAGCAGTTTAGGCCAGCTAGCGGGAGGAAGGAACGGGGAGCTGTTTTTT. This chain links TRBV12-3 or TRBV12-4 with TRBJ2-2, with 11 positions matching TRBD2. This CDR3 is 18 amino acids long. Germline trimming cut 1 base from V and 7 bases from J; bases unmatched to any gene: 11.

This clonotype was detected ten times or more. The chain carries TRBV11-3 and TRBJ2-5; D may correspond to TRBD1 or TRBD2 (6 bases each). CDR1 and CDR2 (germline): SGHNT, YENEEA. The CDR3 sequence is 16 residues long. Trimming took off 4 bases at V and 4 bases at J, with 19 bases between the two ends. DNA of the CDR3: TGTGCCAGCAGCTCGTCGGGGGCACCCGGGGGAGAGACCCAGTACTTC. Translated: CASSSSGAPGGETQYF.

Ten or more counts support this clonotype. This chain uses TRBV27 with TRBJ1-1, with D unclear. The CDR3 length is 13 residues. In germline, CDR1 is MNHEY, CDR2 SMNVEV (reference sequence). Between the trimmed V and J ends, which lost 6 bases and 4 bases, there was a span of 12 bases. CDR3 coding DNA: TGTGCCAGCAGCCTACAGCGACCCACTGAAGCTTTCTTT. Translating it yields CASSLQRPTEAFF.

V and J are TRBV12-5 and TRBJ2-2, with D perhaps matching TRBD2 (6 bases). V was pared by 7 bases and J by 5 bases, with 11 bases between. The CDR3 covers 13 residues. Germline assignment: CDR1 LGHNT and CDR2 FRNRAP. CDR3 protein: CASAQSGTGELFF. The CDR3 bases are TGTGCTAGTGCGCAGAGCGGGACCGGGGAGCTGTTTTTT.

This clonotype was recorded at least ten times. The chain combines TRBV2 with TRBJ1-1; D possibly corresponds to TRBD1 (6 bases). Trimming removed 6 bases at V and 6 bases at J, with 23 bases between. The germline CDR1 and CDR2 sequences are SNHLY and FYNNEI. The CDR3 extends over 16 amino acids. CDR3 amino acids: CASRISGTPFSPEAFF. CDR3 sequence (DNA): TGTGCCAGCAGGATCTCCGGGACACCATTTTCCCCTGAAGCTTTCTTT.

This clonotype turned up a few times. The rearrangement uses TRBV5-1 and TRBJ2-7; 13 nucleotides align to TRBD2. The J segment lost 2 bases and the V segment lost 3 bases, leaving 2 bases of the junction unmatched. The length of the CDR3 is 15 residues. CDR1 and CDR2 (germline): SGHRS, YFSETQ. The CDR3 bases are TGCGCCAGCAGCTCGACTAGCGGGAGGACCTACGAGCAGTACTTC. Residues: CASSSTSGRTYEQYF.

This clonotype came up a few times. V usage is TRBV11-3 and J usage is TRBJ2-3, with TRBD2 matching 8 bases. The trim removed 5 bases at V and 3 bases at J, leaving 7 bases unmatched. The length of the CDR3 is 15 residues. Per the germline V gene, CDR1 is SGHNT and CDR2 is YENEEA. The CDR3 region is CASSPGGVATDTQYF. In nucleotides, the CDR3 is TGTGCCAGCAGCCCGGGGGGGGTAGCGACAGATACGCAGTATTTT.

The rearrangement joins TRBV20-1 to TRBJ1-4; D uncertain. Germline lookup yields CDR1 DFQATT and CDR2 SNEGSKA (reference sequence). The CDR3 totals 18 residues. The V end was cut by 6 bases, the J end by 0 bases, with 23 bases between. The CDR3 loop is CSARNSRTEASTNEKLFF. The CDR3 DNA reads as TGCAGTGCCAGGAATTCAAGGACCGAGGCTTCAACTAATGAAAAACTGTTTTTT.

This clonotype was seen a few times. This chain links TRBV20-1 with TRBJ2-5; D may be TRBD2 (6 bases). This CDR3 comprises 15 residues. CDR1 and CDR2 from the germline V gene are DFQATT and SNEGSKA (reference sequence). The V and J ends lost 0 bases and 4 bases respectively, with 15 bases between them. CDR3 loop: CSARDLLSGGETQYF. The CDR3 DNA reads TGCAGTGCTAGAGATCTGCTCTCCGGGGGAGAGACCCAGTACTTC.

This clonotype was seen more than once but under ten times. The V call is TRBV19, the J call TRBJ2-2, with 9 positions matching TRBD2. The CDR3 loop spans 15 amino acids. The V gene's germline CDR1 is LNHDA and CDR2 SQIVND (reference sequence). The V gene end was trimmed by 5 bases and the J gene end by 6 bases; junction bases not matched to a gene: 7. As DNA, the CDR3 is TGTGCCAGTAGTCCCGGCGGGGGGGGCGCCGGGGAGCTGTTTTTT. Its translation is CASSPGGGGAGELFF.

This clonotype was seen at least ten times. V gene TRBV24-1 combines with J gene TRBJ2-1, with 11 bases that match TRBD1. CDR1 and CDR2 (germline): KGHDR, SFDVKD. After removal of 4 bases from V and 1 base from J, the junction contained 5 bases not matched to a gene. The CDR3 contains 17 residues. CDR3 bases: TGTGCCACCAGTGACCCGGGACAGGGGGGATCCTACAATGAGCAGTTCTTC. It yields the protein CATSDPGQGGSYNEQFF.

CDR3 DNA sequence: TGCAGTGCTGGGGTTCATCAGGGATTGAATGAGCAGTTCTTC. It is translated as CSAGVHQGLNEQFF. The chain recombines TRBV20-1 with TRBJ2-1; D is perhaps TRBD1 (5 bases). V lost 5 bases and J 7 bases, leaving 18 bases between the germline ends. The length of the CDR3 is 14 residues. CDR1 and CDR2 (germline): DFQATT, SNEGSKA (reference sequence).

CDR3 residues: CASNGGPRNREAFF. The CDR3 DNA sequence: TGTGCCAGCAATGGAGGACCGCGAAACCGAGAAGCTTTCTTT. The gene calls are TRBV7-8 and TRBJ1-1; no firm D call. The germline gives CDR1 SGHVS, CDR2 FQNEAQ. This CDR3 is 14 amino acids long. The germline V and J ends were trimmed by 7 bases and 8 bases, with 20 bases remaining between them.

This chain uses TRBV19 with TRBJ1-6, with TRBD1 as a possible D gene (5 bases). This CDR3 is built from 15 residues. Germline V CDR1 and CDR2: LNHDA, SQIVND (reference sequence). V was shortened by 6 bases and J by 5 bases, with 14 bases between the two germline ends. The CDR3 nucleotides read TGTGCCAGTAGCCGAGGGGCTTGGGATAATTCACCCCTCCACTTT. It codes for CASSRGAWDNSPLHF.

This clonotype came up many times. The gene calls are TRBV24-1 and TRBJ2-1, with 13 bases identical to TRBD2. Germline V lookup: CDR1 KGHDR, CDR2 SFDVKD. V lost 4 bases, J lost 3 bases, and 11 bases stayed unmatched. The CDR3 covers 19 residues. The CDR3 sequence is CATSDPQGTSGVGYNEQFF. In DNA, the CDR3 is TGTGCCACCAGTGACCCACAGGGGACTAGCGGGGTAGGCTACAATGAGCAGTTCTTC.

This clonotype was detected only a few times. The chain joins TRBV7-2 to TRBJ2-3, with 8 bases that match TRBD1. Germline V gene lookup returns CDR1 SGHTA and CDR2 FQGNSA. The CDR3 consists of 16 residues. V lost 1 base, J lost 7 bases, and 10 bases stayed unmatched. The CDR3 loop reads CASSLGIGTGLYTQYF. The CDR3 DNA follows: TGTGCCAGCAGCTTAGGGATCGGGACAGGCCTCTATACGCAGTATTTT.

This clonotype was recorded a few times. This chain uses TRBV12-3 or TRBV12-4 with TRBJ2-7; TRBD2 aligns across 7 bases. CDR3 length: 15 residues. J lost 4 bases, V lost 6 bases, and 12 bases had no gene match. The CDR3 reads CASSPGAGIGYEQYF. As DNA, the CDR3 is TGTGCCAGCAGCCCAGGAGCGGGAATCGGGTACGAGCAGTACTTC.

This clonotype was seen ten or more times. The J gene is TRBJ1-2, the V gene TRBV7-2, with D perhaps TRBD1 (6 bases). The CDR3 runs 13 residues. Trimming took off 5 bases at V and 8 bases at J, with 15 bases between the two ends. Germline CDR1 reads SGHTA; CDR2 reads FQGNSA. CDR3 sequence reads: CASSPTGLGGYTF. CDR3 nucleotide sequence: TGTGCCAGCAGCCCGACAGGTTTGGGAGGCTACACCTTC.

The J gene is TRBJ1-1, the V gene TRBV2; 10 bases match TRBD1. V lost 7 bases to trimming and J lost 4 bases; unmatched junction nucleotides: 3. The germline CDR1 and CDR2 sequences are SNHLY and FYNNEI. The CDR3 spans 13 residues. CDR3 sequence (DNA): TGTGCCAGCAAGGGACAGGGGCCCACTGAAGCTTTCTTT. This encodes CASKGQGPTEAFF.